This is a list of T cell receptor beta chains from one sample in a study of graft-versus-host responses after intestinal transplantation. Produced via immunoSEQ multiplex PCR; TCRdb's table is partial and in-frame only. This table has about 2,500 clones, approximately 30% appearing once. The sample consisted of alloreactive CD4+ T cells from a mixed lymphocyte reaction culture, taken before transplantation. These TCRs come from a human patient who was an organ donor for intestinal transplantation. Both conserved end residues are part of each CDR3.

v_call cdr3_aa
TRBV30 CAWSVARALGYTF
TRBV18 CASSPRLAETQYF
TRBV6-1 CASYRELAGVGEQFF
TRBV6-5 CASRSAGIYEQYF
TRBV6-5 CASSYSWESGYTF
TRBV6-9 CASSNCSRQSRANVLTF
TRBV5-1 CASSLAPRLAAGTDTQYF
TRBV30 CAWSARSSQYF
TRBV6-4 CASSAWVGGGYTF
TRBV28 CAGRRGRLNTGELFF
TRBV5-6 CASSSRTGRTQYF
TRBV29-1 CSTEVVHLEAFF